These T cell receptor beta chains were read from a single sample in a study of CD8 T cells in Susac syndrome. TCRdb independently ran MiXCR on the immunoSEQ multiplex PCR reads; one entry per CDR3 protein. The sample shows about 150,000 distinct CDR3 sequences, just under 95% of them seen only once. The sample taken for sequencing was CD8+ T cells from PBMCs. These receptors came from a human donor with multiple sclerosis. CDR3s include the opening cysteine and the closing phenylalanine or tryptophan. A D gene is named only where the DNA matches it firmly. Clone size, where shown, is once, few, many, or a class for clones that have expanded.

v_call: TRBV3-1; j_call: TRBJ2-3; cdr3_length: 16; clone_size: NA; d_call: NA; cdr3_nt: TGTGCCAGCAGCCCTCAAATCAGGCCTCACACAGATACGCAGTATTTT; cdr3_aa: CASSPQIRPHTDTQYF
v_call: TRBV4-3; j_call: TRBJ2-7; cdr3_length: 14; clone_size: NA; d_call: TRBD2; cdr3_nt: TGCGCCAGCAGCCCGGGACTAGCGGATTACGAGCAGTACTTC; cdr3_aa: CASSPGLADYEQYF
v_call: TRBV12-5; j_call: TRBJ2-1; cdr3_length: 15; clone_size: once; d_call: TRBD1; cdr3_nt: TGTGCTAGTGGTCCCGGGACAGGGATTTCAATTGAGCAGTTCTTC; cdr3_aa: CASGPGTGISIEQFF
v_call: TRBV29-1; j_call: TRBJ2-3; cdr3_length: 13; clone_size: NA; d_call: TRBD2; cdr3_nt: TGCAGCGCCTTAGCGGGTGACACAGATACGCAGTATTTT; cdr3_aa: CSALAGDTDTQYF
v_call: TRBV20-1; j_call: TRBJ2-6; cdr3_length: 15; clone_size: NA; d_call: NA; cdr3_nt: TGCAGTGCTAGGATGCTGGGGTCTGGGGCCAACGTCCTGACTTTC; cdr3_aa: CSARMLGSGANVLTF
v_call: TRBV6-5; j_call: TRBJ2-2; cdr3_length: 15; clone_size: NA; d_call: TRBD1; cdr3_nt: TGTGCCAGCGGGGTGGGACAGGGTAGGCCCGGGGAGCTGTTTTTT; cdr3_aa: CASGVGQGRPGELFF
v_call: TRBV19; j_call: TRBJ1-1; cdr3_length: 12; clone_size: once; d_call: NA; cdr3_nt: TGTGCCAGTAGTATAGGGAACCTTGAAGCTTTCTTT; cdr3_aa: CASSIGNLEAFF
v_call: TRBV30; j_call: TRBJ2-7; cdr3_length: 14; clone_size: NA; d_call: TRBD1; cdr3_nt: TGTGCCTGGAGCCAGACAGGGGGCCTGGACGAGCAGTACTTC; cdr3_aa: CAWSQTGGLDEQYF
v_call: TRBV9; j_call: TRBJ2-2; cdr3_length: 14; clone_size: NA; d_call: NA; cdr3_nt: TGTGCCAGCAGCGTAGGGATAGACACCGGGGAGCTGTTTTTT; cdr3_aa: CASSVGIDTGELFF
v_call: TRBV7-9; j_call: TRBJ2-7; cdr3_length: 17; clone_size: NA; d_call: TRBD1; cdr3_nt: TGTGCCAGCAGCCAAGACGGGACAGGGAAGGCAGCATACGAGCAGTACTTC; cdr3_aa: CASSQDGTGKAAYEQYF
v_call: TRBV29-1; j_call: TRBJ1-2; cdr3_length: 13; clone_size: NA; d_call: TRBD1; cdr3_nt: TGCAGCGTTGCGGACAGGACTAACTATGGCTACACCTTC; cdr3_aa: CSVADRTNYGYTF
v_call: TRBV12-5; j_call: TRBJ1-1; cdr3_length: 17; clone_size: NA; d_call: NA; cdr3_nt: TGTGCTAGTGGTTTGGCACGCACGTTGGGGCCTGCGGAAGAAGCTTTCTTT; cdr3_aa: CASGLARTLGPAEEAFF
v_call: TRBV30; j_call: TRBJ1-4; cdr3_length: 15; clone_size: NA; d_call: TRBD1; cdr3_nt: TGTGCCTGGAGTGCCACAGGGGTGAGAGATGAAAAACTGTTTTTT; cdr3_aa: CAWSATGVRDEKLFF
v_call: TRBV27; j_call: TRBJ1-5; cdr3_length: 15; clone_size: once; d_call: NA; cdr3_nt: TGTGCCAGCAGTTCGGTACAAACTAGCAATCAGCCCCAGCATTTT; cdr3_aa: CASSSVQTSNQPQHF
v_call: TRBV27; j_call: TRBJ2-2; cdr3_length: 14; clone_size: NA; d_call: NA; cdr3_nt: TGTGCCAGCAGTTCCAGGGGCAGTCACGGGGAGCTGTTTTTT; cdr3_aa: CASSSRGSHGELFF
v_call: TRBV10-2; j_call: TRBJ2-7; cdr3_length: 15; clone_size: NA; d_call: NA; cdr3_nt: TGCGCCAGCAGTGACCCAAGAGGGATCTCTTACGAGCAGTACTTC; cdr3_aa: CASSDPRGISYEQYF
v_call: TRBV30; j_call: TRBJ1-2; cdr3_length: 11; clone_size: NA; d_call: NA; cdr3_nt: TGTGCCGGCTTTGGACATAATGGCTACACCTTC; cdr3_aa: CAGFGHNGYTF
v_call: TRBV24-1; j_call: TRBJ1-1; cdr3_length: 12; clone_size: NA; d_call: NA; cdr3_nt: TGTGCCACCAGTGACCGGGGTTTGGAAGCTTTCTTT; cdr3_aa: CATSDRGLEAFF
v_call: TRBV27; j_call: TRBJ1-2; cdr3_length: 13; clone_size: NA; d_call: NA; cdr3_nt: TGTGCCAGCAGCGCCCAGGGAAGGAATGGCTACACCTTC; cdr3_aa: CASSAQGRNGYTF
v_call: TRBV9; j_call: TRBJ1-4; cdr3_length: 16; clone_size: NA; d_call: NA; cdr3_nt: TGTGCCAGCAGCGGGGGAACCGTAGAGGAACGCGAAAAACTGTTTTTT; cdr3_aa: CASSGGTVEEREKLFF
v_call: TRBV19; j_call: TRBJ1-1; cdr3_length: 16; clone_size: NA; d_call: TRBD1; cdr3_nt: TGTGCCAGTAGCCCAAGGGGAGACAGGGTCCGCACTGAAGCTTTCTTT; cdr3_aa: CASSPRGDRVRTEAFF
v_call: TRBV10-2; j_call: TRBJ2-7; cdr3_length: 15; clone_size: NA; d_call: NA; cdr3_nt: TGCGCCAGCAGTGAGGGGCAGGGGATAGTCTACGAGCAGTACTTC; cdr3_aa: CASSEGQGIVYEQYF
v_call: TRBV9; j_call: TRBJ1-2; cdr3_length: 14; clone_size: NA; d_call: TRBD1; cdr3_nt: TGTGCCAGCAGCGTGAATCAGGGGGCGGGTGGCTACACCTTC; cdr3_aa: CASSVNQGAGGYTF
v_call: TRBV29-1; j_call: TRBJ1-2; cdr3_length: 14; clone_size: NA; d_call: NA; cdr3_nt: TGCAGCGTTGAAGCGGACACCGTTCGCTATGGCTACACCTTC; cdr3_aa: CSVEADTVRYGYTF
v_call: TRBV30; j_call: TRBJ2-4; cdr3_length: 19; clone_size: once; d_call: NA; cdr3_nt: TGTGCCTGGATCCCCCCGGCCAGGGGTCGCCGACTAACCAAAAACATTCAGTACTTC; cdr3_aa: CAWIPPARGRRLTKNIQYF
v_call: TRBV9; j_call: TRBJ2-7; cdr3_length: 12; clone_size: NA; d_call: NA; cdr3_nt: TGTGCCAGCAGCCCGACGACGGGGGAGCAGTACTTC; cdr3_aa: CASSPTTGEQYF
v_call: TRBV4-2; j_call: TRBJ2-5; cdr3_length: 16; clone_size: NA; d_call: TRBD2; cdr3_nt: TGTGCCAGCAGCCAAGTAGCGGGGGGCGAGGGAGAGACCCAGTACTTC; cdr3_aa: CASSQVAGGEGETQYF
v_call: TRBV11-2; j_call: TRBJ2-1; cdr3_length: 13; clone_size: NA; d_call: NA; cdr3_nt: TGTGCCAGCAGCTTAGTACTTCCACATGAGCAGTTCTTC; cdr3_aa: CASSLVLPHEQFF
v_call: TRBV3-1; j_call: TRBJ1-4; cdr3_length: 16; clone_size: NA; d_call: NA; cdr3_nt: TGTGCCAGCAGCCAATTAGTCGGTCCCTTAGCCGGAAAACTGTTTTTT; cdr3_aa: CASSQLVGPLAGKLFF
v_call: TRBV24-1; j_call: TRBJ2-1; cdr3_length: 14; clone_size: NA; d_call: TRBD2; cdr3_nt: TGTGCCACCAGTGCCTCCGGGACTAGTCTTGAGCAGTTCTTC; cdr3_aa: CATSASGTSLEQFF